The 24 T cell receptor beta chains below come from one sample, sequenced in a study of T-cell reconstitution after alpha-beta-depleted transplantation in children. Unique molecular identifiers were built into the TCRbeta library. TCRdb recomputed calls from the PCR reads with MiXCR, one row per CDR3 protein. Of a few hundred thousand distinct CDR3 sequences listed, 15% to 20% are singletons. This specimen was PBMCs, mostly from graft donor cells, taken 360 days after TCRalphabeta/CD19-depleted stem cell transplant. These TCRs come from a boy younger than two who had a stem cell transplant for Wiskott-Aldrich syndrome, so the T cells may come from the graft donor.

The rearrangement uses TRBV7-9 and TRBJ1-2; 9 bases are a match to TRBD1. V lost 7 bases, J lost 0 bases, and 9 bases stayed unmatched. The CDR3 covers 16 residues. Germline V lookup: CDR1 SEHNR, CDR2 FQNEAQ (reference sequence). This CDR3 is CASKPGQGHTNYGYTF. For the CDR3, the DNA is TGTGCCAGCAAACCGGGACAGGGCCACACTAACTATGGCTACACCTTC.

This chain connects TRBV4-1 to TRBJ2-7, with D unclear. This CDR3 comprises 15 residues. Germline V CDR1 and CDR2: MGHRA, YSYEKL. The V end lost 0 bases, the J end lost 3 bases, and 12 bases lay between the germline ends. CDR3 sequence reads: CASSQERLPFYEQYF. DNA for the CDR3: TGCGCCAGCAGCCAAGAGCGACTCCCCTTCTACGAGCAGTACTTC.

This clonotype was observed a handful of times. The CDR3 is CAISKATGEGTGELFF. The CDR3 nucleotides are TGTGCCATCAGTAAAGCTACAGGGGAAGGCACCGGGGAGCTGTTTTTT. This chain uses TRBV10-3 with TRBJ2-2; TRBD1 matches at 7 bases. CDR3 length equals 16 residues. V was pared by 5 bases and J by 4 bases, with 10 bases of the junction left unmatched. The germline CDR1 and CDR2 sequences are ENHRY and SYGVKD.

This clonotype was seen more than once but under ten times. V usage is TRBV23-1 and J usage is TRBJ2-4, with 8 bases aligning to TRBD1. TRBV23-1 is annotated as an ORF whose role is uncertain. Germline trimming cut 2 bases from V and 3 bases from J; bases unmatched to any gene: 9. The CDR3 is made up of 17 amino acids. The CDR3 is CASSQHDRGIDKNIQYF. CDR3 coding DNA: TGCGCCAGCAGTCAACATGACAGGGGTATCGACAAAAACATTCAGTACTTC.

CDR3 bases: TGCGCCAGCAGCCCCAGGGCAGGGACAAACGAGCAGTACTTC. This gives the protein CASSPRAGTNEQYF. The chain links TRBV4-3 to TRBJ2-7; possible D gene TRBD1, 6 bases. The CDR3 contains 14 residues. From germline, CDR1 is LGHNA and CDR2 YSLEER. Trimming took 4 bases from V and 5 from J, leaving 15 bases between them.

The rearrangement links TRBV7-9 to TRBJ2-2, with TRBD2 matching 7 bases. The trim removed 1 base at V and 7 bases at J, leaving 6 bases unmatched. Germline CDR1 and CDR2: SEHNR and FQNEAQ (reference sequence). CDR3 length equals 15 residues. CDR3 loop: CASSLVTGGLGELFF. The CDR3 nucleotides read TGTGCCAGCAGCTTAGTTACGGGAGGCCTCGGGGAGCTGTTTTTT.

V usage is TRBV10-3 and J usage is TRBJ2-2; 8 nucleotides line up with TRBD1. The length of the CDR3 is 15 residues. Germline trimming cut 6 bases from V and 0 bases from J; bases unmatched to any gene: 3. Germline values: CDR1 ENHRY, CDR2 SYGVKD. The CDR3 protein is CAISRDRSNTGELFF. CDR3 coding DNA: TGTGCCATCAGCCGGGACAGGTCGAACACCGGGGAGCTGTTTTTT.

V is TRBV24-1 and J is TRBJ2-1; the D gene is possibly TRBD2 (6 bases). Trimming removed 9 bases at V and 8 bases at J, with 22 bases between. Germline V lookup: CDR1 KGHDR, CDR2 SFDVKD. The CDR3 has 15 residues. The CDR3 spells CATRRGAAASHEQFF. The CDR3 coding sequence is TGTGCCACCCGACGCGGGGCCGCAGCCAGCCATGAGCAGTTCTTC.

V and J are TRBV7-9 and TRBJ2-7; the match to TRBD2 covers 7 bases. V was clipped by 1 base and J by 6 bases; unmatched bases: 12. CDR1 SEHNR and CDR2 FQNEAQ come from the germline V gene (reference sequence). The CDR3 totals 16 residues. CDR3 sequence: CASSLGGGSTRSEQYF. CDR3 coding DNA: TGTGCCAGCAGCTTAGGGGGGGGGAGTACCCGTAGCGAGCAGTACTTC.

This clonotype was seen more than once but under ten times. The chain carries TRBV7-9 and TRBJ2-7; tentatively, D is TRBD1 (6 bases). In germline, CDR1 is SEHNR, CDR2 FQNEAQ (reference sequence). The length of the CDR3 is 14 residues. Trimming stripped 5 bases from V and 2 bases from J, with 13 bases between. CDR3 in DNA: TGTGCCAGCAGCCCCAAGACAGGCACCTACGAGCAGTACTTC. It yields the protein CASSPKTGTYEQYF.

The rearrangement uses TRBV28 and TRBJ1-5; D gene ambiguous. The V end lost 5 bases, the J end lost 6 bases, and 11 bases lay between the germline ends. Germline CDR1 and CDR2: MDHEN and SYDVKM. The CDR3 covers 13 residues. The CDR3 coding sequence is TGTGCCAGCAGTAAGTTTGGTAGTCAGCCCCAGCATTTT. It specifies CASSKFGSQPQHF.

This clonotype was seen more than once but under ten times. The genes are TRBV5-1 and TRBJ2-5; a weak D match, TRBD2 (5 bases). The CDR3 is 15 amino acids. Germline values: CDR1 SGHRS, CDR2 YFSETQ. V was pared by 0 bases and J by 5 bases, with 14 bases between. CDR3 sequence: CASSLGTPGVETQYF. In nucleotides, the CDR3 is TGCGCCAGCAGCTTGGGGACTCCCGGGGTGGAGACCCAGTACTTC.

This clonotype showed up just a few times. This chain joins TRBV7-2 and TRBJ2-7, with a possible D match to TRBD1 (7 bases). This CDR3 region has 14 residues. The V end lost 5 bases, the J end lost 4 bases, and 15 bases lay between the germline ends. The germline CDR1 and CDR2 sequences are SGHTA and FQGNSA. CDR3 bases: TGTGCCAGCAGCGTAGGGGGCGCGGGGTACGAGCAGTACTTC. This translates into CASSVGGAGYEQYF.

This chain joins TRBV5-1 and TRBJ2-1, with TRBD1 identical over 8 bases. CDR1 and CDR2 (germline): SGHRS, YFSETQ. This CDR3 spans 14 amino acids. V trimming: 4 bases; J trimming: 6 bases; junction bases outside the gene matches: 6. Written as DNA, the CDR3 is TGCGCCAGCAGCCTCGGACAGGGTCTCAATGAGCAGTTCTTC. It translates to CASSLGQGLNEQFF.

Only a few counts were recorded for this clonotype. The gene calls are TRBV11-2 and TRBJ1-2, with 7 positions matching TRBD1. The CDR3 loop spans 15 amino acids. Trimming cost V 8 bases and J 7 bases; bases outside gene matches: 16. Germline CDR1 and CDR2: SGHAT and FQNNGV. The CDR3 region has the DNA TGTGCCAGCTTCCCCCCGCGGGGAGGGGGCATTGGCTACACCTTC. This codes for CASFPPRGGGIGYTF.

This chain links TRBV27 with TRBJ2-1; D remains unclear. From germline, CDR1 is MNHEY and CDR2 SMNVEV (reference sequence). Between the trimmed V and J ends, which lost 4 bases and 0 bases, there was a span of 10 bases. The CDR3 runs 15 residues. CDR3 nucleotides: TGTGCCAGCAGTTCCCGGAGTCCCTCCTACAATGAGCAGTTCTTC. Translated, it gives CASSSRSPSYNEQFF.

This chain uses TRBV29-1 with TRBJ2-1; 15 bases match TRBD2. This CDR3 is 19 amino acids long. Germline-derived CDR1 and CDR2 are SQVTM and ANQGSEA. Trimming took 5 bases from V and 0 from J; bases not matched to a gene: 11. The CDR3 spells CSVSPLGTSGGYSYNEQFF. In DNA form, the CDR3 reads TGCAGCGTTTCTCCCTTAGGGACTAGCGGGGGGTACTCCTACAATGAGCAGTTCTTC.

The J gene is TRBJ2-7, the V gene TRBV30; the match to TRBD2 covers 12 bases. Germline CDR1 and CDR2: GTSNPN and SVGIG (reference sequence). This CDR3 is 15 amino acids long. The junction had 3 bases not matched to a gene; V was cut back by 1 base and J by 2 bases. The CDR3 reads CAWSEGLAGTYEQYF. In DNA form, the CDR3 reads TGTGCCTGGAGTGAAGGACTAGCGGGAACCTACGAGCAGTACTTC.

V and J are TRBV7-8 and TRBJ2-3; 10 positions match TRBD2. This CDR3 spans 16 amino acids. V dropped 2 bases and J dropped 4; count of bases not matched to a gene: 6. Germline CDR1 is SGHVS and CDR2 is FQNEAQ. This chain's CDR3 is CASSLLPSGRADTQYF. The CDR3 DNA reads as TGTGCCAGCAGCTTACTCCCCAGCGGGAGGGCAGATACGCAGTATTTT.

This clonotype came up a few times. This chain connects TRBV19 to TRBJ2-2, with D uncertain. CDR3 length: 15 residues. The germline CDR1 and CDR2 sequences are LNHDA and SQIVND (reference sequence). Trimming pared 1 base from V and 3 bases from J, leaving 9 bases between. CDR3 in DNA: TGTGCCAGTAGTATAGGAGGCAGTCACACCGGGGAGCTGTTTTTT. This sequence encodes CASSIGGSHTGELFF.

The gene calls are TRBV20-1 and TRBJ1-5, with D uncertain. Germline V lookup: CDR1 DFQATT, CDR2 SNEGSKA (reference sequence). The CDR3 has 11 residues. The V end lost 2 bases, the J end lost 16 bases, and 15 bases lay between the germline ends. CDR3 loop: CSARMGNKDHF. As DNA, the CDR3 is TGCAGTGCTAGAATGGGAAACAAGGATCATTTT.

This clonotype was recorded a few times. V is TRBV4-2 and J is TRBJ2-3; 10 nucleotides align to TRBD2. CDR1 and CDR2 from the germline V gene are LGHNA and YNFKEQ. The CDR3 consists of 17 residues. V was pared by 0 bases and J by 0 bases, with 3 bases of the junction left unmatched. CDR3 coding DNA: TGTGCCAGCAGCCAAGAGAGGACTAGCGGTAGCACAGATACGCAGTATTTT. Protein: CASSQERTSGSTDTQYF.

The chain carries TRBV4-1 and TRBJ2-7; possibly TRBD2 for D (5 bases). The CDR3 loop spans 16 amino acids. CDR1 is MGHRA and CDR2 is YSYEKL in the germline V gene. The V gene lost 0 bases and the J gene lost 7 bases, with 19 bases spanning the gap. The CDR3 loop is CASSQEGRLRRGEQYF. Here the CDR3 DNA reads TGCGCCAGCAGCCAAGAAGGCCGGCTCAGACGAGGGGAGCAGTACTTC.

This clonotype occurred a few times. For the CDR3, the DNA is TGCAGTGCTAGAGATCGCACAGGGGGCGCAGGGCCAAACATTCAGTACTTC. It codes for CSARDRTGGAGPNIQYF. The chain joins TRBV20-1 to TRBJ2-4; 9 positions agree with TRBD1. Germline values: CDR1 DFQATT, CDR2 SNEGSKA (reference sequence). Trimming at V came to 0 bases and at J to 6 bases, leaving 12 bases not matched to a gene. The CDR3 runs 17 residues.